Listed here are 28 T cell receptor beta chains from one sample, sequenced in a study of blood T cell repertoires in COVID-19. Measured with immunoSEQ multiplex PCR; TCRdb has only the in-frame clones, and not every one. The table shows roughly 70,000 clones, with about 89% occurring only once. The sample comprised peripheral blood. The source of these receptors is a man between 45 and 60 years old with active COVID-19.

V gene TRBV25-1 combines with J gene TRBJ2-1, with TRBD2 matching over 10 bases. Germline V gene data show CDR1 as MGHDK and CDR2 as SYGVNS. This CDR3 spans 14 amino acids. V shed 4 bases, J shed 9 bases, and the junction held 6 bases outside the gene matches. The CDR3 reads CASSGYLAGVEQFF. DNA of the CDR3: TGTGCCAGCAGTGGCTACCTAGCGGGAGTTGAGCAGTTCTTC.

CDR3 nucleotide sequence: TGTGCCAGCAGCAACGGACTAGCGCAACCCCATGAGCAGTTCTTC. Amino acids: CASSNGLAQPHEQFF. The rearrangement uses TRBV7-9 and TRBJ2-1; 9 bases match TRBD2. CDR1 and CDR2 (germline): SEHNR, FQNEAQ (reference sequence). This CDR3 has 15 amino acids. V lost 5 bases and J lost 8; bases outside the gene matches: 10.

J is TRBJ2-1 and V is TRBV12-3 or TRBV12-4, with D unresolved. This CDR3 region has 12 residues. V was shortened by 4 bases and J by 9 bases, with 10 bases between the two germline ends. CDR3 amino acids: CASSSMVAEQFF. The DNA for the CDR3 is TGTGCCAGCAGTTCTATGGTTGCTGAGCAGTTCTTC.

The V and J genes are TRBV11-3 and TRBJ2-5; TRBD1 is a possible D gene (6 bases). The CDR3 totals 17 residues. The V end was cut by 5 bases, the J end by 1 base, with 20 bases between. Germline values: CDR1 SGHNT, CDR2 YENEEA. The CDR3 DNA follows: TGTGCCAGCAGCATTCGGACAGACCTCATATTCCAAGAGACCCAGTACTTC. Amino acid sequence: CASSIRTDLIFQETQYF.

This clone was counted once. V and J are TRBV14 and TRBJ1-6; 8 nucleotides line up with TRBD1. Germline V gene lookup returns CDR1 SGHDN and CDR2 FVKESK. With V trimmed by 5 bases and J by 9 bases, 9 bases remained unmatched. The CDR3 sequence is 15 residues long. The CDR3 sequence is CASSLAGTGRSPLHF. The CDR3 nucleotides are TGTGCCAGCAGCTTGGCCGGGACAGGTCGTTCACCCCTCCACTTT. The entire variable domain, with the rest obtained from reference TRBV14 and TRBJ1-6, is as follows: EAGVTQFPSHSVIEKGQTVTLRCDPISGHDNLYWYRRVMGKEIKFLLHFVKESKQDESGMPNNRFLAERTGGTYSTLKVQPAELEDSGVYFCASSLAGTGRSPLHFGNGTRLTVT.

V is TRBV5-4 and J is TRBJ2-1; 13 bases line up with TRBD2. CDR1 and CDR2 from the germline V gene are SGHNT and YYREEE (reference sequence). Trimming took 0 bases from V and 4 from J; bases not matched to a gene: 1. CDR3 size: 16 residues. CDR3 sequence reads: CASSLETSGRYNEQFF. The DNA for the CDR3 is TGTGCCAGCAGCTTGGAGACTAGCGGGAGGTACAATGAGCAGTTCTTC. Looking up the rest from reference TRBV5-4 and TRBJ2-1 gives the full variable domain: ETGVTQSPTHLIKTRGQQVTLRCSSQSGHNTVSWYQQALGQGPQFIFQYYREEENGRGNFPPRFSGLQFPNYSSELNVNALELDDSALYLCASSLETSGRYNEQFFGPGTRLTVL.

The genes are TRBV18 and TRBJ2-7; TRBD1 might be the D (5 bases). Germline-derived CDR1 and CDR2 are KGHSH and LQKENI. Trimming cost V 2 bases and J 0 bases, with 14 bases left between them. The CDR3 is made up of 16 amino acids. In nucleotides, the CDR3 is TGTGCCAGCTCACCAGGACGCAGGGAACTCTCCTACGAGCAGTACTTC. It translates to CASSPGRRELSYEQYF.

The chain is built from TRBV6-1 and TRBJ1-1; TRBD1 might be the D (5 bases). The CDR3 is 16 residues long. Germline V CDR1 and CDR2: MNHNS, SASEGT. V was cut by 0 bases and J by 5 bases, with 16 bases left in between. The CDR3 DNA is TGTGCCAGCAGTGAAGCGCTTCAGGTTAAGGGGACTGAAGCTTTCTTT. Its protein is CASSEALQVKGTEAFF.

DNA for the CDR3: TGTGCCAGCAGCCAAGCACAGATCGACGAGCAGTACTTC. Translated: CASSQAQIDEQYF. This sequence joins TRBV4-2 and TRBJ2-7; unclear D gene. The CDR3 has 13 amino acids. V lost 1 base to trimming and J lost 5 bases, with 9 bases between them. CDR1 is LGHNA, CDR2 YNFKEQ, per germline.

The chain recombines TRBV4-2 with TRBJ2-7, with a tentative D call TRBD2 (7 bases). CDR1 and CDR2 from the germline V gene are LGHNA and YNFKEQ. There are 17 residues in the CDR3. Trimming cost V 0 bases and J 7 bases, with 22 bases left between them. The CDR3 coding sequence is TGTGCCAGCAGCCAAGATCTGGCTCCCGGGGGGCAGGGAGAGCAGTACTTC. It codes for CASSQDLAPGGQGEQYF.

The V gene is TRBV11-1, the J gene TRBJ1-6; D remains unclear. Trimming pared 5 bases from V and 6 bases from J, leaving 14 bases between. Germline-derived CDR1 and CDR2 are SGHAT and FQDESV (reference sequence). This CDR3 is built from 15 residues. The CDR3, as DNA: TGTGCCAGCAGCACCGCACAGAAACGTAATTCACCCCTCCACTTT. Its translation is CASSTAQKRNSPLHF.

This chain joins TRBV6-5 and TRBJ1-1; unclear D gene. The germline V gene encodes CDR1 MNHEY and CDR2 SVGAGI. Trimming shortened V by 2 bases and J by 3 bases, and 7 bases separated the two germline ends. The CDR3 is 13 amino acids. The CDR3 here is CASSYPGYTEAFF. CDR3 DNA: TGTGCCAGCAGTTACCCAGGTTACACTGAAGCTTTCTTT.

The genes are TRBV7-2 and TRBJ2-1, with 7 bases fitting TRBD1. The V and J ends lost 6 bases and 9 bases, in that order; junction bases with no gene match: 8. CDR3 size: 13 residues. Germline V CDR1 and CDR2: SGHTA, FQGNSA. In nucleotides, the CDR3 is TGTGCCAGCAGGCAGACAGGGATGAGTGAGCAGTTCTTC. Translation gives CASRQTGMSEQFF.

The chain employs TRBV7-6 and TRBJ2-3, with 8 bases fitting TRBD2. This CDR3 is 15 amino acids long. The V gene end was trimmed by 2 bases and the J gene end by 5 bases; junction bases not matched to a gene: 6. CDR1 is SGHVS and CDR2 is FNYEAQ in the germline V gene. CDR3 sequence (DNA): TGTGCCAGCAGCTTAAGCGGGAGTCGGTTAGATACGCAGTATTTT. Its protein product is CASSLSGSRLDTQYF.

The genes are TRBV7-8 and TRBJ2-3; 10 bases fit TRBD1. V trimming: 10 bases; J trimming: 6 bases; junction bases outside the gene matches: 10. Germline V gene data show CDR1 as SGHVS and CDR2 as FQNEAQ. The CDR3 is made up of 14 amino acids. CDR3 nucleotides: TGTGCCACCCTGACAGGGGGCTGGGTGGATACGCAGTATTTT. This gives the protein CATLTGGWVDTQYF.

The V call is TRBV12-2, the J call TRBJ2-7; TRBD1 reflects the table's D call only, with no check against the DNA. TRBV12-2 is a recognized pseudogene. The CDR3 loop spans 14 amino acids. CDR3 nucleotide sequence: TGTGCAAGTCGCTTAACAGGGGGCCCTTCCGAGCAGTACTTC. As protein: CASRLTGGPSEQYF.

This chain uses TRBV7-3 with TRBJ1-1; TRBD1 agrees at 12 bases. Germline CDR1 reads SGHTA; CDR2 reads FQGTGA. V shed 5 bases and J 10 bases; nucleotides not matched to a gene: 17. The CDR3 has 17 amino acids. CDR3 in amino acids: CASSLYPSGQGAGGAFF. CDR3 DNA: TGTGCCAGCAGCCTATACCCATCGGGACAGGGGGCCGGTGGAGCTTTCTTT.

The chain couples TRBV18 to TRBJ2-1; 12 bases are a match to TRBD2. V dropped 3 bases and J dropped 7; count of bases not matched to a gene: 10. The CDR3 is 17 residues long. Germline assignment: CDR1 KGHSH and CDR2 LQKENI. The CDR3 loop is CASSPLGLAGGRNEQFF. The CDR3 DNA is TGTGCCAGCTCACCGTTGGGGCTAGCGGGAGGGCGTAATGAGCAGTTCTTC.

V usage is TRBV19 and J usage is TRBJ2-1, with TRBD2 identical over 11 bases. This CDR3 region has 17 residues. The germline V gene encodes CDR1 LNHDA and CDR2 SQIVND (reference sequence). Trimming removed 3 bases from V and 6 bases from J; junction bases left unmatched: 10. For the CDR3, the DNA is TGTGCCAGTAGTATCCGAGCTAGCGGGAGGTCCAGCAATGAGCAGTTCTTC. Its translation is CASSIRASGRSSNEQFF.

This rearrangement joins TRBV7-8 to TRBJ2-7, with TRBD1 as a possible D gene (5 bases). The germline V and J ends were trimmed by 1 base and 0 bases, with 10 bases remaining between them. Germline lookup yields CDR1 SGHVS and CDR2 FQNEAQ. The CDR3 is 15 residues long. Written as DNA, the CDR3 is TGTGCCAGCAGCTTAGAGGTCAGGGTCTCCTACGAGCAGTACTTC. It codes for CASSLEVRVSYEQYF.

The chain is built from TRBV6-5 and TRBJ1-6; unclear D gene. The CDR3 extends over 14 amino acids. Per germline, CDR1 MNHEY and CDR2 SVGAGI. Trimming pared 2 bases from V and 9 bases from J, leaving 11 bases between. The CDR3 coding sequence is TGTGCCAGCAGTTACGGGCAGGCGTCTTCACCCCTCCACTTT. The encoded protein is CASSYGQASSPLHF.

The rearrangement joins TRBV5-1 to TRBJ1-1; TRBD1 might be the D (5 bases). This CDR3 comprises 14 residues. Germline CDR1 and CDR2: SGHRS and YFSETQ. Trimming took off 4 bases at V and 0 bases at J, with 10 bases between the two ends. The CDR3 nucleotides read TGCGCCAGCAGCCCACAGGCTGTGAACACTGAAGCTTTCTTT. This encodes CASSPQAVNTEAFF.

V usage is TRBV5-1 and J usage is TRBJ2-4; 9 bases are shared with TRBD2. J gave up 3 bases and V 3 bases, and 7 bases lay outside the gene matches. From germline, CDR1 is SGHRS and CDR2 YFSETQ. The length of the CDR3 is 16 residues. The CDR3 coding sequence is TGCGCCAGCAGCTCCGGGAAGCGGGAGGTCAAAAACATTCAGTACTTC. Its protein product is CASSSGKREVKNIQYF. Looking up the rest from reference TRBV5-1 and TRBJ2-4 gives the full variable domain: KAGVTQTPRYLIKTRGQQVTLSCSPISGHRSVSWYQQTPGQGLQFLFEYFSETQRNKGNFPGRFSGRQFSNSRSEMNVSTLELGDSALYLCASSSGKREVKNIQYFGAGTRLSVL.

The rearrangement uses TRBV28 and TRBJ2-7; 11 bases agree with TRBD2. The germline CDR1 and CDR2 sequences are MDHEN and SYDVKM. The CDR3 is 15 residues long. V was clipped by 6 bases and J by 4 bases; unmatched bases: 8. DNA of the CDR3: TGTGCCAGCAGGGTAGCGGGAGGGAATAATTACGAGCAGTACTTC. Encoded protein: CASRVAGGNNYEQYF.

The sample holds many counts of this clone. The J gene is TRBJ2-3, the V gene TRBV19; no reliable D call. Germline V CDR1 and CDR2: LNHDA, SQIVND (reference sequence). With 0 bases removed from V and 1 base from J, the gap between germline ends came to 17 bases. This CDR3 has 18 residues. CDR3 DNA: TGTGCCAGTAGTATAGATTTCGCGGTGACTGCAGGCACAGATACGCAGTATTTT. It yields the protein CASSIDFAVTAGTDTQYF.

This chain uses TRBV11-2 with TRBJ2-1; D is perhaps TRBD1 (7 bases). V lost 5 bases and J lost 7, with 18 bases in between. The germline V gene has CDR1 SGHAT and CDR2 FQNNGV. This CDR3 is 15 amino acids long. CDR3 residues: CASSLQQGGWNEQFF. CDR3 sequence (DNA): TGTGCCAGCAGCCTACAGCAGGGGGGCTGGAATGAGCAGTTCTTC.

This chain connects TRBV5-5 to TRBJ2-1, with TRBD2 identical over 8 bases. The CDR3 consists of 14 residues. V trimming: 4 bases; J trimming: 3 bases; junction bases outside the gene matches: 3. Germline CDR1 SGHKS, CDR2 YYEKEE (reference sequence). CDR3: CASSPTSGYNEQFF. The CDR3 DNA reads TGTGCCAGCAGCCCAACTAGCGGCTACAATGAGCAGTTCTTC. Full variable domain (rest looked up from reference TRBV5-5 and TRBJ2-1): DAGVTQSPTHLIKTRGQQVTLRCSPISGHKSVSWYQQVLGQGPQFIFQYYEKEERGRGNFPDRFSARQFPNYSSELNVNALLLGDSALYLCASSPTSGYNEQFFGPGTRLTVL.

The chain has TRBV5-5 and TRBJ2-1; 8 bases align to TRBD1. CDR3 length equals 15 residues. With V trimmed by 0 bases and J by 7 bases, 6 bases remained unmatched. Germline values: CDR1 SGHKS, CDR2 YYEKEE (reference sequence). The CDR3 DNA sequence: TGTGCCAGCAGCTTGGAGGCAGGGGGCTGGAATGAGCAGTTCTTC. This gives the protein CASSLEAGGWNEQFF.